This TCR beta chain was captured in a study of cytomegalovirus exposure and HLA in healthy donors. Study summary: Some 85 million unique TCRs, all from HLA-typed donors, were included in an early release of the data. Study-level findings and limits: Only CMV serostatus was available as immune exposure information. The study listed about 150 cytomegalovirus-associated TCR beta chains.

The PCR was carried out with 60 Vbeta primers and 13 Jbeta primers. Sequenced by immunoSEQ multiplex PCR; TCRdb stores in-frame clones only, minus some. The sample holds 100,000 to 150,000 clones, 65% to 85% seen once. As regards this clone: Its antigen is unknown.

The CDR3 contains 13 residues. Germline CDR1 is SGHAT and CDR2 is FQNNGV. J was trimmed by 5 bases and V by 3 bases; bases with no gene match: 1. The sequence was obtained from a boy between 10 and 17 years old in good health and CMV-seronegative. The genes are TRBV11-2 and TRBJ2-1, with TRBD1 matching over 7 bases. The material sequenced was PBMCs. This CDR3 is CASSFDRDNEQFF. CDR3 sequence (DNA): TGTGCCAGCAGCTTCGACAGGGACAATGAGCAGTTCTTC.